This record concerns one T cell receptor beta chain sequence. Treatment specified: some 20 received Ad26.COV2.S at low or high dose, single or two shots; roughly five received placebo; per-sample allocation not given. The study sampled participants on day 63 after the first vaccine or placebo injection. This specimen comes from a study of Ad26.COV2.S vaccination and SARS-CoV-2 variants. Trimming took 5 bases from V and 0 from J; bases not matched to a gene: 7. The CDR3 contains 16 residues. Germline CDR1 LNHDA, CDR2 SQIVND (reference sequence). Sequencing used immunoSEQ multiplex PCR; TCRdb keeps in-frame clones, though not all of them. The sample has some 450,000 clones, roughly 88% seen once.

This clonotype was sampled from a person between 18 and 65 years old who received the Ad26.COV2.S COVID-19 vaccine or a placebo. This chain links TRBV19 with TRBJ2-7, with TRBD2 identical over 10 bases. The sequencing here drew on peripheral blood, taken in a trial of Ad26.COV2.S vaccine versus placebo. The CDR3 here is CASSLIAGGNSYEQYF. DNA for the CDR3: TGTGCCAGTAGTTTAATAGCGGGAGGCAACTCCTACGAGCAGTACTTC.